The entry that follows covers one T cell receptor beta chain sequence. Libraries were prepared by immunoSEQ multiplex PCR; TCRdb keeps only in-frame clonotypes and omits some of them. The sample records 70,000 to 95,000 clones, 90% being singletons. The sample comes from a study of OX40 agonist ivuxolimab in advanced cancers. The V end lost 5 bases, the J end lost 6 bases, and 14 bases lay between the germline ends. The CDR3 has 13 residues. Germline loops: CDR1 MDHEN, CDR2 SYDVKM. Sequenced material: CD4+ or CD8+ T cells sorted from blood, taken in a trial of the OX40 agonist ivuxolimab. This chain uses TRBV28 with TRBJ2-7; D unclear. This TCR was recovered from an adult with an advanced solid tumor such as melanoma, head and neck, liver or kidney cancer. For the CDR3, the DNA is TGTGCCAGCAGTAAAGGCGGCCGACGCGAGCAGTACTTC. It specifies CASSKGGRREQYF.